This T cell receptor beta chain appears in the sequencing data of a study of T cells after yellow fever vaccination. The study, taken as a whole, reports: A large majority of primary-vaccination clones showed up again after the booster (96% CD4, approximately 90% CD8). The study noted that FACS-sorted repertoires could contain abundant clonotypes contaminating from the bulk population. Although the secondary response was weaker, it peaked faster, at day 5 versus 15.

5'RACE template switching generated TCR cDNA, adding a universal primer site and UMIs. TCRdb itself ran the 5' RACE reads through MiXCR, one entry per CDR3 protein. The table records hundreds of thousands of distinct CDR3 sequences, about 13% of them present only once. Worth noting for this clonotype: Its matching antigen is unknown.

CDR3 length equals 15 residues. V lost 5 bases and J lost 1, with 15 bases in between. The V gene's germline CDR1 is SGHAT and CDR2 FQNNGV. The source material was PBMCs, sampled on the day of the yellow fever booster vaccination. The TCR sequence derives from a man aged 25-40 years who received the YFV17D yellow fever vaccine. The chain combines TRBV11-2 with TRBJ2-7, with D perhaps matching TRBD1 or TRBD2 (5 bases each). The DNA of the CDR3 is TGTGCCAGCAGCAAGGACCGGGACGAGTCCTACGAGCAGTACTTC. This translates into CASSKDRDESYEQYF.